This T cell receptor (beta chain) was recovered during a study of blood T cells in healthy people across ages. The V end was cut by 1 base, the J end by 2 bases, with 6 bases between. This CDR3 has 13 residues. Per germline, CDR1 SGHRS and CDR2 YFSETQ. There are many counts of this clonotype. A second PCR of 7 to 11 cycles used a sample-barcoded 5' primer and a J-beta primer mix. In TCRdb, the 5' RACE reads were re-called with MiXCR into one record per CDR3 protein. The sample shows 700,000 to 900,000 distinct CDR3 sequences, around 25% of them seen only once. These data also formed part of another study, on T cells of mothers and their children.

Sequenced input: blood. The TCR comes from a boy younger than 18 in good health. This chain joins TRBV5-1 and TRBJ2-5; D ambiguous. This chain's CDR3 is CASSLQRQETQYF. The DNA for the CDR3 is TGCGCCAGCAGCTTGCAGAGACAAGAGACCCAGTACTTC.